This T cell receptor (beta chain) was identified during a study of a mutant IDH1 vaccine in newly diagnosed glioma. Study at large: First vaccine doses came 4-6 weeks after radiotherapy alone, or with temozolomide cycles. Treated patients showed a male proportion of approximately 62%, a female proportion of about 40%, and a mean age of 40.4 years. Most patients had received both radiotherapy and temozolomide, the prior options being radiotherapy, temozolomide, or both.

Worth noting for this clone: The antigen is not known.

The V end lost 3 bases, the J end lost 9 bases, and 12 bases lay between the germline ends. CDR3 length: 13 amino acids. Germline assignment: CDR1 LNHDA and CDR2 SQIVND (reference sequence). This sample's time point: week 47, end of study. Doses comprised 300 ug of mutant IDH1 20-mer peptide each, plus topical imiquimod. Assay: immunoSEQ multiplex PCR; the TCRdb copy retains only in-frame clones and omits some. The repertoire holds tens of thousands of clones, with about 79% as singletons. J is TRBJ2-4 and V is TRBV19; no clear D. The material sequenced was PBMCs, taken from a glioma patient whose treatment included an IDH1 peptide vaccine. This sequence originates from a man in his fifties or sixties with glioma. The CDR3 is CASSITGSPIQYF. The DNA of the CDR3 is TGTGCCAGTAGTATCACCGGCAGTCCCATTCAGTACTTC.